A selection of T cell receptor beta chains follows, all from one sample in a study of cytomegalovirus exposure and HLA in healthy donors. Method: immunoSEQ multiplex PCR; TCRdb's copy keeps in-frame clones and lacks some. The table lists 190,000 or so clones. Sequencing input: PBMCs. These receptors were obtained from a boy aged 5-17 years in good health and CMV-seronegative. Each CDR3 is given with its conserved first and last residue. The D gene is left open where the match is weak.

>TRBV7-9|TRBJ2-5|TRBD2
CASDGGAGTQYF
TGTGCCAGCGACGGGGGGGCAGGGACCCAGTACTTC
>TRBV5-1|TRBJ2-5|NA
CASSLSSRLQETQYF
TGCGCCAGCAGCTTGTCATCGCGTCTTCAAGAGACCCAGTACTTC
>TRBV7-2|TRBJ1-2|TRBD1
CASSLDRAAGYTF
TGTGCCAGCAGCCTTGACAGGGCGGCTGGCTACACCTTC
>TRBV30|TRBJ1-2|TRBD1
CAWSWTGDYGYTF
TGTGCCTGGAGTTGGACAGGTGACTATGGCTACACCTTC
>TRBV4-1|TRBJ1-4|NA
CASSQIGQSRPREKLFF
TGCGCCAGCAGCCAGATTGGACAGTCCCGACCCCGTGAAAAACTGTTTTTT
>TRBV11-2|TRBJ1-1|NA
CASSLGGAGFTEAFF
TGTGCCAGCAGCTTAGGTGGGGCAGGCTTCACTGAAGCTTTCTTT
>TRBV30|TRBJ2-7|NA
CAWSVRGGIYEQYF
TGTGCCTGGAGTGTAAGGGGGGGCATCTACGAGCAGTACTTC
>TRBV19|TRBJ1-5|NA
CASSIGGRGYDTPQHF
TGTGCCAGTAGTATAGGAGGCAGGGGTTACGATACGCCCCAGCATTTT
>TRBV29-1|TRBJ2-1|TRBD2
CSAGPSGGYNEQFF
TGCAGCGCTGGCCCTAGCGGGGGTTACAATGAGCAGTTCTTC
>TRBV18|TRBJ1-6|NA
CASSAQGKENSPLHF
TGTGCCAGCTCAGCCCAGGGAAAGGAAAATTCACCCCTCCACTTT
>TRBV19|TRBJ2-3|TRBD2
CASSITAGGGGTQYF
TGTGCCAGTAGTATAACAGCGGGGGGTGGGGGTACGCAGTATTTT
>TRBV4-1|TRBJ1-1|TRBD1
CASSQVEGAVTEAFF
TGCGCCAGCAGCCAAGTGGAGGGGGCCGTCACTGAAGCTTTCTTT
>TRBV5-4|TRBJ1-2|TRBD1
CASSLADRAYGYTF
TGTGCCAGCAGCTTGGCGGACAGGGCCTATGGCTACACCTTC
>TRBV7-3|TRBJ1-3|NA
CASSLNTGNTIYF
TGTGCCAGCAGCTTAAACACGGGAAACACCATATATTTT
>TRBV6-5|TRBJ2-5|NA
CASSYNRRGETQYF
TGTGCCAGCAGTTACAACCGCCGGGGGGAGACCCAGTACTTC
>TRBV19|TRBJ1-5|TRBD1
CASSRGQGFENQPQHF
TGTGCCAGTAGTCGGGGACAGGGCTTTGAAAATCAGCCCCAGCATTTT
>TRBV5-1|TRBJ2-2|NA
CASSLNRGIRGWELFF
TGCGCCAGCAGCTTGAATCGGGGGATCCGTGGGTGGGAGCTGTTTTTT
>TRBV4-1|TRBJ2-7|TRBD2
CASSQGLPSGRGYEQYF
TGCGCCAGCAGCCAAGGGCTCCCTAGCGGGAGAGGCTACGAGCAGTACTTC
>TRBV5-1|TRBJ1-1|TRBD1
CASSPGQGGTEAFF
TGCGCCAGCAGCCCGGGACAGGGAGGAACTGAAGCTTTCTTT
>TRBV4-1|TRBJ2-5|TRBD2
CASSQVTSGETQYF
TGCGCCAGCAGCCAAGTAACTAGCGGGGAGACCCAGTACTTC
>TRBV19|TRBJ2-3|NA
CASSIDGGGQDTQYF
TGTGCCAGTAGTATAGACGGCGGGGGACAAGATACGCAGTATTTT
>TRBV19|TRBJ2-7|NA
CASSMPTRDEQYF
TGTGCCAGTAGTATGCCTACCCGGGACGAGCAGTACTTC
>TRBV19|TRBJ2-7|NA
CASGPGTYEQYF
TGTGCCAGTGGCCCCGGGACCTACGAGCAGTACTTC
>TRBV5-8|TRBJ2-5|NA
CASSGAKTQYF
TGTGCCAGCAGTGGGGCGAAGACCCAGTACTTC
>TRBV2|TRBJ2-3|TRBD1
CASVRDRVTDTQYF
TGTGCCAGCGTACGGGACAGGGTCACAGATACGCAGTATTTT
>TRBV11-2|TRBJ1-2|NA
CASSLVSEGYTF
TGTGCCAGCAGCTTAGTATCTGAGGGCTACACCTTC
>TRBV29-1|TRBJ1-4|TRBD1
CSGYGTGAVHLREKLFF
TGCAGCGGGTACGGTACAGGGGCCGTCCATCTTAGGGAAAAACTGTTTTTT
>TRBV30|TRBJ1-1|NA
CAWSVAGRPFF
TGTGCCTGGAGTGTAGCCGGGAGGCCTTTCTTT
>TRBV19|TRBJ1-4|TRBD1
CASSIGLTVGTGDEKLFF
TGTGCCAGTAGTATCGGATTGACTGTGGGGACAGGGGATGAAAAACTGTTTTTT
>TRBV28|TRBJ1-4|NA
CASSSGATNEKLFF
TGTGCCAGCAGTTCAGGTGCAACTAATGAAAAACTGTTTTTT
>TRBV19|TRBJ1-2|TRBD1
CASSAGTGGYGYTF
TGTGCCAGTAGTGCCGGGACAGGGGGATATGGCTACACCTTC